Below, one T cell receptor (beta chain) is given with its context. The CDR3 has 14 amino acids. V lost 3 bases and J 6 bases, leaving 9 bases between the germline ends. In germline, CDR1 is SGHTA, CDR2 FQGNSA. The data belong to a study of blood T cell repertoires in COVID-19. On the study more broadly: Researchers got acute and convalescent COVID-19 samples from the United States, Italy and Spain. The cDNA or gDNA used as material had been derived from T cells, B-cell-depleted T cells, or PBMCs.

Authors' analysis steps: The assay estimated nucleated cells by amplifying reference gene primers. Here immunoSEQ multiplex PCR was the method, and the copy in TCRdb shows in-frame clones only, minus some. That table gives V, J and clone size, and the DNA gave D and trimming. The sample has about 75,000 clones; under 80% are singletons. The sequenced sample consisted of peripheral blood. The receptor comes from a human donor with acute or convalescent COVID-19. The donor label of this sample is uncertain. The chain combines TRBV7-2 with TRBJ1-6; D gene ambiguous. CDR3 in amino acids: CASSFMQVNSPLHF. CDR3 DNA sequence: TGTGCCAGCAGCTTTATGCAGGTTAATTCACCCCTCCACTTT.